This is a list of T cell receptor beta chains from one sample in a study of PD-1 blockade in classical Hodgkin lymphoma. Produced via immunoSEQ multiplex PCR; TCRdb's table is partial and in-frame only. The sample consists of about 35,000 clones, around 90% of them appearing once. The sequencing used CD4+ T cells from blood, collected at baseline. The receptors were sampled from a human donor with classical Hodgkin lymphoma. Each CDR3 is given with its conserved first and last residue. The order of the fields is J gene, D gene, clone size, V gene, CDR3 protein, CDR3 DNA. A D gene is named only where the DNA matches it firmly. Part of the rows lack a size; the others show once, few, many or a class for expanded clones.

j_call: TRBJ2-2
d_call: TRBD1
clone_size: .
v_call: TRBV7-8
cdr3_aa: CASSLVGGAGVGELFF
cdr3_nt: TGTGCCAGCAGCTTAGTAGGGGGCGCGGGCGTCGGGGAGCTGTTTTTT

j_call: TRBJ2-7
d_call: .
clone_size: .
v_call: TRBV4-2
cdr3_aa: CASSQTSDRTYEQYF
cdr3_nt: TGTGCCAGCAGCCAGACCTCGGATAGAACCTACGAGCAGTACTTC

j_call: TRBJ1-5
d_call: .
clone_size: .
v_call: TRBV28
cdr3_aa: CASWGLNQPQHF
cdr3_nt: TGTGCCAGCTGGGGTCTCAATCAGCCCCAGCATTTT

j_call: TRBJ1-1
d_call: TRBD1
clone_size: .
v_call: TRBV5-4
cdr3_aa: CASNPRDRVTEAFF
cdr3_nt: TGTGCCAGCAATCCACGGGACAGGGTCACTGAAGCTTTCTTT

j_call: TRBJ2-2
d_call: .
clone_size: once
v_call: TRBV19
cdr3_aa: CATKTSFTYTGELFF
cdr3_nt: TGTGCCACTAAAACTTCATTCACTTACACCGGGGAGCTGTTTTTT

j_call: TRBJ2-1
d_call: TRBD2
clone_size: .
v_call: TRBV5-1
cdr3_aa: CASSSTSGTYNEQFF
cdr3_nt: TGCGCCAGCAGCTCAACTAGCGGAACCTACAATGAGCAGTTCTTC

j_call: TRBJ2-7
d_call: .
clone_size: .
v_call: TRBV21-1
cdr3_aa: CASSRWTSGSTYEQYF
cdr3_nt: TGTGCCAGCAGCAGGTGGACTAGCGGGAGCACCTACGAGCAGTACTTC

j_call: TRBJ2-5
d_call: TRBD1
clone_size: .
v_call: TRBV18
cdr3_aa: CASSPGGTGGYQETQYF
cdr3_nt: TGTGCCAGCTCACCTGGTGGGACAGGGGGTTACCAAGAGACCCAGTACTTC

j_call: TRBJ2-2
d_call: .
clone_size: .
v_call: TRBV27
cdr3_aa: CASQRTITGELFF
cdr3_nt: TGTGCCAGCCAAAGGACGATCACCGGGGAGCTGTTTTTT

j_call: TRBJ2-1
d_call: TRBD2
clone_size: .
v_call: TRBV10-3
cdr3_aa: CAIKAGTSSGNEQFF
cdr3_nt: TGTGCCATCAAGGCGGGGACTAGTTCTGGCAATGAGCAGTTCTTC

j_call: TRBJ2-5
d_call: .
clone_size: .
v_call: TRBV29-1
cdr3_aa: CSVPPTARETQYF
cdr3_nt: TGCAGCGTTCCTCCTACAGCCCGCGAGACCCAGTACTTC

j_call: TRBJ2-1
d_call: .
clone_size: .
v_call: TRBV19
cdr3_aa: CASRTPAGYNEQFF
cdr3_nt: TGTGCCAGTAGGACGCCAGCAGGATACAATGAGCAGTTCTTC

j_call: TRBJ2-5
d_call: .
clone_size: .
v_call: TRBV30
cdr3_aa: CASWDFRLETQYF
cdr3_nt: TGTGCCAGCTGGGACTTTAGACTGGAGACCCAGTACTTC

j_call: TRBJ1-1
d_call: .
clone_size: .
v_call: TRBV6-1
cdr3_aa: CASSTQQGRGTEAFF
cdr3_nt: TGTGCCAGCAGCACCCAACAGGGCCGAGGGACTGAAGCTTTCTTT

j_call: TRBJ2-3
d_call: .
clone_size: once
v_call: TRBV11-2
cdr3_aa: CASSLDRRRLGDTQYF
cdr3_nt: TGTGCCAGCAGCTTAGATCGTCGACGTCTCGGAGATACGCAGTATTTT

j_call: TRBJ2-7
d_call: TRBD2
clone_size: .
v_call: TRBV19
cdr3_aa: CASSERTSGYYEQYF
cdr3_nt: TGTGCCAGTAGTGAGAGGACTAGCGGGTACTACGAGCAGTACTTC

j_call: TRBJ2-7
d_call: .
clone_size: .
v_call: TRBV27
cdr3_aa: CASSPTDRSYEQYF
cdr3_nt: TGTGCCAGCAGTCCCACGGATAGATCCTACGAGCAGTACTTC

j_call: TRBJ2-7
d_call: .
clone_size: .
v_call: TRBV7-2
cdr3_aa: CASSLLMIQGFEQYF
cdr3_nt: TGTGCCAGCAGCTTACTTATGATTCAGGGATTCGAGCAGTACTTC

j_call: TRBJ1-1
d_call: TRBD1
clone_size: .
v_call: TRBV11-2
cdr3_aa: CASSSPWPSTGGTEAFF
cdr3_nt: TGTGCCAGCAGCTCCCCTTGGCCTTCCACAGGGGGCACTGAAGCTTTCTTT

j_call: TRBJ1-5
d_call: .
clone_size: .
v_call: TRBV10-2
cdr3_aa: CASRKAGGNQPQHF
cdr3_nt: TGCGCCAGCAGGAAGGCGGGGGGCAATCAGCCCCAGCATTTT

j_call: TRBJ1-2
d_call: .
clone_size: .
v_call: TRBV30
cdr3_aa: CAWREGAGLGGYTF
cdr3_nt: TGTGCCTGGAGGGAAGGAGCGGGATTGGGTGGCTACACCTTC

j_call: TRBJ1-1
d_call: .
clone_size: few
v_call: TRBV6-5
cdr3_aa: CASSQQLNTEAFF
cdr3_nt: TGTGCCAGCAGTCAACAATTGAACACTGAAGCTTTCTTT

j_call: TRBJ1-2
d_call: TRBD1
clone_size: .
v_call: TRBV19
cdr3_aa: CASSIRRGTAQFYGYTF
cdr3_nt: TGTGCCAGTAGTATAAGGAGGGGGACAGCTCAATTCTATGGCTACACCTTC

j_call: TRBJ2-7
d_call: TRBD1
clone_size: .
v_call: TRBV11-2
cdr3_aa: CASSPLTGDYEQYF
cdr3_nt: TGTGCCAGCAGCCCCCTGACAGGGGACTACGAGCAGTACTTC

j_call: TRBJ1-5
d_call: TRBD1
clone_size: .
v_call: TRBV9
cdr3_aa: CASSSAGGQPQHF
cdr3_nt: TGTGCCAGCAGCTCGGCAGGGGGTCAGCCCCAGCATTTT

j_call: TRBJ1-2
d_call: .
clone_size: .
v_call: TRBV19
cdr3_aa: CASSPTGLGYGYTF
cdr3_nt: TGTGCCAGTAGTCCCACAGGGCTGGGCTATGGCTACACCTTC

j_call: TRBJ1-4
d_call: TRBD1
clone_size: .
v_call: TRBV28
cdr3_aa: CASSLQGALANEKLFF
cdr3_nt: TGTGCCAGCAGTCTACAGGGGGCGCTTGCTAATGAAAAACTGTTTTTT

j_call: TRBJ2-1
d_call: .
clone_size: .
v_call: TRBV27
cdr3_aa: CASSPSVPSGGGEQFF
cdr3_nt: TGTGCCAGCAGTCCCAGCGTTCCTAGCGGAGGGGGTGAGCAGTTCTTC

j_call: TRBJ1-5
d_call: .
clone_size: .
v_call: TRBV19
cdr3_aa: CASSKGGKYSNQPQHF
cdr3_nt: TGTGCCAGTAGTAAGGGCGGGAAATATAGCAATCAGCCCCAGCATTTT

j_call: TRBJ2-7
d_call: TRBD2
clone_size: .
v_call: TRBV27
cdr3_aa: CASRPLGLADSYEQYF
cdr3_nt: TGTGCCAGCAGACCTCTGGGACTAGCGGACTCCTACGAGCAGTACTTC

j_call: TRBJ2-3
d_call: TRBD2
clone_size: .
v_call: TRBV5-1
cdr3_aa: CASTTLAGGLDTQYF
cdr3_nt: TGCGCCAGCACGACCCTAGCGGGAGGGCTGGATACGCAGTATTTT

j_call: TRBJ1-6
d_call: .
clone_size: .
v_call: TRBV7-9
cdr3_aa: CASSLPPAPLHF
cdr3_nt: TGTGCCAGCAGCTTACCCCCAGCACCCCTCCACTTT

j_call: TRBJ2-7
d_call: .
clone_size: .
v_call: TRBV27
cdr3_aa: CASSLRGYEQYF
cdr3_nt: TGTGCCAGCAGTTTGCGGGGCTACGAGCAGTACTTC

j_call: TRBJ2-7
d_call: TRBD2
clone_size: .
v_call: TRBV6-4
cdr3_aa: CASSDGPGLAYEQYF
cdr3_nt: TGTGCCAGCAGTGACGGACCGGGACTAGCCTACGAGCAGTACTTC

j_call: TRBJ1-3
d_call: .
clone_size: .
v_call: TRBV6-6
cdr3_aa: CASTPTGTLGNTIYF
cdr3_nt: TGTGCCAGCACCCCGACAGGTACCCTCGGAAACACCATATATTTT

j_call: TRBJ1-5
d_call: .
clone_size: .
v_call: TRBV7-8
cdr3_aa: CASSLPESGIRGNQPQHF
cdr3_nt: TGTGCCAGCAGCTTGCCGGAATCGGGCATAAGAGGCAATCAGCCCCAGCATTTT

j_call: TRBJ2-5
d_call: TRBD1
clone_size: .
v_call: TRBV5-1
cdr3_aa: CASSRAGGQETQYF
cdr3_nt: TGCGCCAGCAGCCGCGCAGGGGGCCAAGAGACCCAGTACTTC

j_call: TRBJ2-7
d_call: TRBD2
clone_size: .
v_call: TRBV7-8
cdr3_aa: CASSHGTSGYEQYF
cdr3_nt: TGTGCCAGCAGCCACGGGACTAGCGGCTACGAGCAGTACTTC

j_call: TRBJ2-1
d_call: .
clone_size: .
v_call: TRBV4-1
cdr3_aa: CASSRTGWGDEQFF
cdr3_nt: TGCGCCAGCAGTCGTACTGGCTGGGGTGATGAGCAGTTCTTC

j_call: TRBJ2-7
d_call: TRBD1
clone_size: once
v_call: TRBV28
cdr3_aa: CASSFLTGGYEQYF
cdr3_nt: TGTGCCAGCAGTTTTCTGACAGGGGGCTACGAGCAGTACTTC

j_call: TRBJ2-7
d_call: TRBD2
clone_size: .
v_call: TRBV28
cdr3_aa: CASSQWRLAGLYEQYF
cdr3_nt: TGTGCCAGCAGTCAGTGGCGCCTAGCGGGACTATACGAGCAGTACTTC

j_call: TRBJ1-5
d_call: .
clone_size: .
v_call: TRBV27
cdr3_aa: CASGTSRDNQPQHF
cdr3_nt: TGTGCCAGCGGGACATCAAGGGACAATCAGCCCCAGCATTTT

j_call: TRBJ1-2
d_call: .
clone_size: .
v_call: TRBV25-1
cdr3_aa: CASSEFVRATHYGYTF
cdr3_nt: TGTGCCAGCAGTGAATTTGTCAGGGCGACCCACTATGGCTACACCTTC

j_call: TRBJ1-1
d_call: TRBD1
clone_size: .
v_call: TRBV5-6
cdr3_aa: CASSLVGTGAANTEAFF
cdr3_nt: TGTGCCAGCAGCTTGGTGGGGACAGGAGCGGCGAACACTGAAGCTTTCTTT

j_call: TRBJ1-2
d_call: .
clone_size: .
v_call: TRBV9
cdr3_aa: CASSSRQGGYTF
cdr3_nt: TGTGCCAGCAGCTCCCGGCAGGGAGGCTACACCTTC

j_call: TRBJ1-5
d_call: .
clone_size: .
v_call: TRBV19
cdr3_aa: CASSWDPSFHQPQHF
cdr3_nt: TGTGCCAGTAGTTGGGACCCTTCCTTTCATCAGCCCCAGCATTTT

j_call: TRBJ2-7
d_call: .
clone_size: .
v_call: TRBV28
cdr3_aa: CASSFDPKGTHLGRTYEQYF
cdr3_nt: TGTGCCAGCAGTTTTGATCCCAAAGGGACACACCTTGGACGGACCTACGAGCAGTACTTC

j_call: TRBJ1-4
d_call: .
clone_size: .
v_call: TRBV28
cdr3_aa: CASSILSGVGEKLFF
cdr3_nt: TGTGCCAGCAGTATCTTATCAGGGGTCGGAGAAAAACTGTTTTTT

j_call: TRBJ2-7
d_call: .
clone_size: once
v_call: TRBV11-1
cdr3_aa: CASSLALGLYEQYF
cdr3_nt: TGTGCCAGCAGCTTAGCGCTTGGACTTTACGAGCAGTACTTC

j_call: TRBJ1-5
d_call: .
clone_size: .
v_call: TRBV28
cdr3_aa: CASSPLDQPQHF
cdr3_nt: TGTGCCAGCAGTCCCCTCGATCAGCCCCAGCATTTT

j_call: TRBJ1-5
d_call: .
clone_size: few
v_call: TRBV29-1
cdr3_aa: CSARRGNQPQHF
cdr3_nt: TGCAGCGCCCGGAGGGGAAATCAGCCCCAGCATTTT

j_call: TRBJ1-1
d_call: .
clone_size: .
v_call: TRBV5-6
cdr3_aa: CASSFIGAPNTEAFF
cdr3_nt: TGTGCCAGCAGCTTTATAGGCGCCCCGAACACTGAAGCTTTCTTT

j_call: TRBJ1-3
d_call: .
clone_size: .
v_call: TRBV6-5
cdr3_aa: CASSWRQEPDTIYF
cdr3_nt: TGTGCCAGCAGTTGGCGGCAGGAGCCTGACACCATATATTTT